This is a list of T cell receptor beta chains from one sample in a study of cytomegalovirus exposure and HLA in healthy donors. Clones were read by immunoSEQ multiplex PCR, and TCRdb kept only the in-frame ones, dropping some. The table shows about 360,000 clones, with around 86% occurring only once. Source material: PBMCs. The source is a woman under 30 in good health and CMV-seronegative. Both conserved end residues are part of each CDR3. Fields, in order: CDR3 DNA, CDR3 protein, D gene, J gene, clone size, V gene. A D gene is named only where the DNA matches it firmly. Some rows have no size entry. The others give once, few or many, or a class for an expanded clone.

CDR3 DNA: TGTGCCAGCAGCGTCCCGTCCCGGACAGGCCACTACGAGCAGTACTTC
CDR3 protein: CASSVPSRTGHYEQYF
D gene: TRBD1
J gene: TRBJ2-7
clone size: .
V gene: TRBV9

CDR3 DNA: TGTGCCAGCAGCTCTAGGGAGAGGACCTACAATGAGCAGTTCTTC
CDR3 protein: CASSSRERTYNEQFF
D gene: .
J gene: TRBJ2-1
clone size: .
V gene: TRBV9

CDR3 DNA: TGCGCCAGCGGTAGGACAGGGTCGGGTGAGCAGTACTTC
CDR3 protein: CASGRTGSGEQYF
D gene: TRBD1
J gene: TRBJ2-7
clone size: .
V gene: TRBV10-1

CDR3 DNA: TGTGCCTGGAGTGGAGCTTTTGCGCGGGGTAAAGAGACCCAGTACTTC
CDR3 protein: CAWSGAFARGKETQYF
D gene: .
J gene: TRBJ2-5
clone size: .
V gene: TRBV30

CDR3 DNA: TGTGCCAGCAGTTTCGGGACTCTTGACTACGAGCAGTACTTC
CDR3 protein: CASSFGTLDYEQYF
D gene: .
J gene: TRBJ2-7
clone size: once
V gene: TRBV7-9

CDR3 DNA: TGTGCCACCAGCAGAGCACCGGGGGAGACCCAGTACTTC
CDR3 protein: CATSRAPGETQYF
D gene: .
J gene: TRBJ2-5
clone size: .
V gene: TRBV15

CDR3 DNA: TGTGCCAGCAGAAAAGCCGGGACAGTTGATCAGCCCCAGCATTTT
CDR3 protein: CASRKAGTVDQPQHF
D gene: TRBD1
J gene: TRBJ1-5
clone size: .
V gene: TRBV2

CDR3 DNA: TGTGCCAGCAGTTTAACACCGACCCTACAGGGGAATGGCTACACCTTC
CDR3 protein: CASSLTPTLQGNGYTF
D gene: TRBD1
J gene: TRBJ1-2
clone size: .
V gene: TRBV27

CDR3 DNA: TGTGCCAGCAGCCAAGCGCGGGGGACCTACAATGAGCAGTTCTTC
CDR3 protein: CASSQARGTYNEQFF
D gene: TRBD2
J gene: TRBJ2-1
clone size: .
V gene: TRBV4-2

CDR3 DNA: TGTGCCAGCAGCTTAGGACTACCGACGACCGGGGAGCTGTTTTTT
CDR3 protein: CASSLGLPTTGELFF
D gene: .
J gene: TRBJ2-2
clone size: .
V gene: TRBV11-2

CDR3 DNA: TGTGCCAGTATGGCCCTCCGGAGCAATGAGCAGTTCTTC
CDR3 protein: CASMALRSNEQFF
D gene: .
J gene: TRBJ2-1
clone size: .
V gene: TRBV19

CDR3 DNA: TGTGCCAGCAGCGGGGACAGTCAAGAGACCCAGTACTTC
CDR3 protein: CASSGDSQETQYF
D gene: TRBD1
J gene: TRBJ2-5
clone size: .
V gene: TRBV9

CDR3 DNA: TGTGCCAGCGGGCCCGGAAACATTCAGTACTTC
CDR3 protein: CASGPGNIQYF
D gene: .
J gene: TRBJ2-4
clone size: .
V gene: TRBV9